The source of this T cell receptor beta chain is a study of radiotherapy plus CTLA-4 blockade in lung cancer listed by TCRdb under 2018. General notes on the study: Among enrolled patients, around 20% had an objective response and 31% reached disease control. Overall results and qualifications from the work: Early dynamic changes in blood T cell clones, together with increased serum interferon-beta after radiation, were reported as the strongest predictors of response. After treatment with radiotherapy and ipilimumab, TCR clones that came from tumors expanded in the peripheral blood.

The junction shows trimming of 4 bases on V and 8 bases on J, and the gene matches do not reach 4 bases of it. The CDR3 measures 15 amino acids from cysteine to phenylalanine. Solely the CDR3 DNA is kept, with 45 bases framed from the first base. CDR1 SGHNT and CDR2 YYREEE are derived from the germline V gene (reference sequence). Library construction relied on the immunoSEQ multiplex PCR assay. In its TCRdb copy, this immuneACCESS table keeps in-frame sequences only and misses some clones. Where compared with another copy, unresolved V genes explain less than half of these, and the others have no known cause. The sample table contains more than 50,000 clones; only one count was recorded for less than 85% of them. About 3.1% of the sample is in the top ten clones. Focal radiation therapy combined with CTLA-4 blockade (ipilimumab) was tested in patients with chemo-refractory metastatic non-small-cell lung cancer.

Worth noting for this clone: Its antigen remains undetermined. One base away there is no much larger clone; base qualities are not given.

The TCR was taken from a human donor with non-small cell lung cancer who had a complete response to radiotherapy plus ipilimumab. Specimen: peripheral blood, collected from a patient treated with radiotherapy plus ipilimumab. Recombination linked TRBV5-4 to TRBJ2-1; 15 junctional bases match TRBD2. The DNA sequence is TGTGCCAGCAGCCAGGGACTAGCGGGGGGACATGAGCAGTTCTTC. It translates to CASSQGLAGGHEQFF.